Listed below are T cell receptor beta chains from one sample, sequenced in a study of T cell changes during pregnancy in multiple sclerosis. TCRdb's copy holds only in-frame clones and misses some; the assay was immunoSEQ multiplex PCR. The repertoire includes more than 55,000 clones, 88% of them detected once, and 0.38% sits in the top ten. The sequences come from CD4+ T cells from peripheral blood mononuclear cells, collected in the third trimester of pregnancy. These receptor sequences come from a female donor with multiple sclerosis, enrolled in a pregnancy study. Both conserved end residues are part of each CDR3.

j_call	v_call	cdr3_aa
TRBJ2-5	TRBV2	CASFSDRQETQYF
TRBJ2-7	TRBV27	CASSLIFRPAYEQYF
TRBJ2-2	TRBV10-3	CAISGTDRATGELFF
TRBJ2-5	TRBV2	CASWARETQYF
TRBJ2-7	TRBV20-1	CSANLAGVKYF
TRBJ2-7	TRBV5-1	CASSPGQGGQYF
TRBJ2-7	TRBV27	CASSPGQGLGYEQYF
TRBJ1-5	TRBV29-1	CSVESTGNQPQHF
TRBJ2-7	TRBV4-2	CASSQDRVDYEQYF
TRBJ1-2	TRBV30	CAWSNRFSDRRANYGYTF
TRBJ1-2	TRBV7-9	CASSLRGGGGYTF
TRBJ2-5	TRBV6-5	CASSELGTGGETQYF
TRBJ2-7	TRBV5-6	CASSSRTRSGEQYF
TRBJ1-2	TRBV7-9	CASSTAGGGGGWDGYTF
TRBJ1-6	TRBV30	CAWRRVSPLHF
TRBJ1-4	TRBV19	CASSIDREGRKLFF
TRBJ1-1	TRBV2	CASTGGESAEAFF
TRBJ2-3	TRBV7-2	CASSTDRDRAGTQYF
TRBJ2-1	TRBV5-1	CASRHAVRGRGNNEQFF
TRBJ2-7	TRBV7-9	CASSSYGRAYEQYF
TRBJ2-7	TRBV19	CASSIGGGTNEQYF
TRBJ1-1	TRBV27	CASSRPGQNTEAFF
TRBJ1-4	TRBV4-2	CASSQDSLNEKLFF
TRBJ1-1	TRBV5-1	CASTREGGTEAFF
TRBJ2-7	TRBV11-2	CASSYGLAGSGLITYEQYF
TRBJ1-1	TRBV27	CASSLFYRDNTEAFF
TRBJ2-3	TRBV2	CASSEALAGYTDTQYF
TRBJ2-3	TRBV30	CAWNSGTDTQYF
TRBJ1-4	TRBV30	CAWNFQTATNEKLFF
TRBJ1-2	TRBV5-1	CASSEGAGYGYTF
TRBJ2-1	TRBV5-1	CASSYDRGENEQFF
TRBJ2-5	TRBV7-8	CASSFRETQYF
TRBJ2-7	TRBV9	CASGSGVEEYEQYF
TRBJ2-6	TRBV5-4	CASSWGQGASGANVLTF
TRBJ2-2	TRBV7-9	CASSLIQGTNPGELFF
TRBJ2-4	TRBV27	CASTSIAGGNIQYF
TRBJ2-3	TRBV5-1	CASSLAWDYSSDTQYF
TRBJ2-1	TRBV5-1	CASSSVGAGYNEQFF
TRBJ1-1	TRBV7-9	CASSPWRGQMMNTEAFF
TRBJ2-3	TRBV7-8	CASSLGQGADTQYF
TRBJ1-4	TRBV7-9	CASSYDRGNEKLFF
TRBJ1-6	TRBV30	CAWSLGLIAAHNSPLHF
TRBJ2-1	TRBV5-1	CASSSLAGTYNEQFF
TRBJ2-7	TRBV7-9	CASSLELAGVQQYF
TRBJ2-1	TRBV18	CASSRGQGEYNEQFF
TRBJ1-1	TRBV5-1	CASSFPSGTEAFF
TRBJ2-3	TRBV5-1	CASGLLAEGADTQYF
TRBJ2-6	TRBV5-1	CASSLVADTPSGANVLTF
TRBJ2-7	TRBV5-1	CASSSTVDEQYF
TRBJ2-7	TRBV18	CASSPLGGGLKDEQYF
TRBJ2-5	TRBV5-1	CASRPGSTETQYF